This TCR beta chain was observed in a study of cytomegalovirus exposure and HLA in healthy donors. Study details: The roughly 120 million unique TCR beta sequences, from about 180 million T cells, were found by an earlier analysis. Across around 400 genotyped donors, just over 80% landed in the Caucasian-associated ancestry cluster.

The CDR3 loop spans 12 amino acids. The germline V gene has CDR1 LNHDA and CDR2 SQIVND (reference sequence). V dropped 6 bases and J dropped 12; count of bases not matched to a gene: 5. Study-level findings and limits: After further analysis at a later stage, around 17,000 TCR beta sequences were associated with HLA alleles at 0.05 false discovery rate.

Use of 60 Vbeta and 13 Jbeta primers characterized the PCR. Clones were read by immunoSEQ multiplex PCR, and TCRdb kept only the in-frame ones, dropping some. Of 160,000 or so clones in the sample, around 84% were seen once. As for this clone: Antigen: not known.

This chain uses TRBV19 with TRBJ2-1; TRBD2 matches 10 bases. This receptor was identified in a woman aged 18-29 years in good health and CMV-seronegative. Sequencing was carried out using PBMCs. The CDR3 loop reads CASRASGSMQFF. As DNA, the CDR3 is TGTGCCAGTAGAGCTAGCGGGAGTATGCAGTTCTTC.